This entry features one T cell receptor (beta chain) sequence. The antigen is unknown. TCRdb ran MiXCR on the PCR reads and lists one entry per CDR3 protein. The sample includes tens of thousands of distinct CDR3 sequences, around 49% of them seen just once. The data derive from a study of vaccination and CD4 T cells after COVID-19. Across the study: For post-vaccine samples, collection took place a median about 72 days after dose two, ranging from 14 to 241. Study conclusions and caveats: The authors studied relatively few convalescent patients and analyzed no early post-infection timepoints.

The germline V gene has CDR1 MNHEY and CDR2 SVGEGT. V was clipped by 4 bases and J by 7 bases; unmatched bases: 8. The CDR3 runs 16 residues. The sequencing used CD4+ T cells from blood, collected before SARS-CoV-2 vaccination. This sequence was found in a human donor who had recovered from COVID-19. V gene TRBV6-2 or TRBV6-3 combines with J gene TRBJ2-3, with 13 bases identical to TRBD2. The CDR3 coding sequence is TGTGCCAGCAGTTCCTGGACTAGCGGGAGTCATAATACGCAGTATTTT. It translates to CASSSWTSGSHNTQYF.